This T cell receptor beta chain comes out of a study of control samples from healthy donors and cancer patients. Produced via immunoSEQ multiplex PCR; TCRdb's table is partial and in-frame only. The sample has about 77,000 clones, 92% seen once. This TCR derives from a woman in her sixties or seventies in good health. Sequenced: blood.

CDR3 sequence reads: CASSGNRDRGSEYTGELFF. The CDR3 region has the DNA TGTGCCAGCAGTGGGAACCGGGACAGGGGGTCGGAGTACACCGGGGAGCTGTTTTTT. The chain links TRBV6-1 to TRBJ2-2, with 11 bases that match TRBD1. The CDR3 extends over 19 amino acids. The germline V gene encodes CDR1 MNHNS and CDR2 SASEGT. The V segment lost 4 bases and the J segment 3 bases; nucleotides outside the gene matches: 13.